One and the same sample provided the 8 T cell receptor beta chains below, sequenced in a study of T cell responses to AZD1222 COVID-19 vaccine. Only in-frame clones appear in the TCRdb table, and some are missing; sequencing was by immunoSEQ multiplex PCR. The sample holds about 170,000 clones, around 85% seen once. Sequences were derived from peripheral blood, sampled 28 days after the second AZD1222 dose. These receptors all stem from an adult who received the AZD1222 COVID-19 vaccine.

This chain connects TRBV3-1 (or the pseudogene TRBV3-2) to TRBJ2-1; 9 bases are shared with TRBD1. CDR1 and CDR2 from the germline V gene are LGHDT and YNNKEL (reference sequence). CDR3 length: 15 amino acids. Germline trimming cut 7 bases from V and 8 bases from J; bases unmatched to any gene: 12. The CDR3 DNA reads TGTGCCAGCACCGCCAGGGACAGGGTAAGCCATGAGCAGTTCTTC. It specifies CASTARDRVSHEQFF.

The chain has TRBV7-2 and TRBJ1-2; 11 nucleotides agree with TRBD1. Germline CDR1 and CDR2: SGHTA and FQGNSA. V gave up 5 bases and J gave up 7 bases; unmatched junction bases: 12. The CDR3 is 16 amino acids. CDR3 loop: CASSLTLGQGGGGYTF. CDR3 DNA: TGTGCCAGCAGCCTAACCCTGGGACAGGGGGGGGGTGGCTACACCTTC.

The J gene is TRBJ1-2, the V gene TRBV7-2; 9 positions agree with TRBD1. V lost 3 bases to trimming and J lost 2 bases; unmatched junction nucleotides: 1. The CDR3 consists of 14 residues. CDR1 is SGHTA and CDR2 is FQGNSA in the germline V gene. The CDR3 DNA reads TGTGCCAGCAGCTTCGGGACAGGGAACTATGGCTACACCTTC. Its translation: CASSFGTGNYGYTF. Full variable domain (outside the CDR3, taken from reference TRBV7-2 and TRBJ1-2): GAGVSQSPSNKVTEKGKDVELRCDPISGHTALYWYRQSLGQGLEFLIYFQGNSAPDKSGLPSDRFSAERTGGSVSTLTIQRTQQEDSAVYLCASSFGTGNYGYTFGSGTRLTVV.

The V gene is TRBV27, the J gene TRBJ2-7; 7 bases match TRBD1. V shed 8 bases and J 2 bases; nucleotides not matched to a gene: 6. The CDR3 totals 13 residues. CDR1 and CDR2 (germline): MNHEY, SMNVEV (reference sequence). CDR3: CASGPGTAYEQYF. The DNA of the CDR3 is TGTGCCAGCGGACCCGGGACAGCCTACGAGCAGTACTTC.

The chain links TRBV10-3 to TRBJ2-5; 14 bases align to TRBD2. J lost 5 bases, V lost 2 bases, and 4 bases had no gene match. This CDR3 is built from 16 residues. Germline V gene lookup returns CDR1 ENHRY and CDR2 SYGVKD. The CDR3 is CAISETGTSGGETQYF. In nucleotides, the CDR3 is TGTGCCATCAGTGAGACTGGGACTAGCGGGGGTGAGACCCAGTACTTC.

The gene calls are TRBV7-2 and TRBJ1-5; TRBD1 is a possible D gene (6 bases). The V end was cut by 1 base, the J end by 5 bases, with 15 bases between. Germline-derived CDR1 and CDR2 are SGHTA and FQGNSA. The CDR3 covers 16 residues. This chain's CDR3 is CASSLGGSGGHQPQHF. The CDR3 coding sequence is TGTGCCAGCAGCTTAGGGGGCTCGGGGGGCCATCAGCCCCAGCATTTT.

This rearrangement joins TRBV2 to TRBJ1-2; D is uncertain. The CDR3 covers 13 residues. Germline loops: CDR1 SNHLY, CDR2 FYNNEI. V dropped 4 bases and J dropped 5 bases, with 11 bases sitting between them. The CDR3 loop is CASSGSAGYGYTF. DNA of the CDR3: TGTGCCAGCAGTGGAAGTGCGGGTTATGGCTACACCTTC.

CDR3 sequence reads: CASSLGVSHQPQHF. The CDR3, as DNA: TGTGCCAGCAGTTTAGGGGTGTCGCATCAGCCCCAGCATTTT. This sequence joins TRBV28 and TRBJ1-5; unclear D gene. V shed 2 bases and J shed 5 bases, with 10 bases lying between them. The V gene's germline CDR1 is MDHEN and CDR2 SYDVKM. The CDR3 sequence is 14 residues long. Drawing the rest from reference TRBV28 and TRBJ1-5, the complete variable domain is DVKVTQSSRYLVKRTGEKVFLECVQDMDHENMFWYRQDPGLGLRLIYFSYDVKMKEKGDIPEGYSVSREKKERFSLILESASTNQTSMYLCASSLGVSHQPQHFGDGTRLSIL.